This T cell receptor beta chain was recovered during a study of cytomegalovirus exposure and HLA in healthy donors. The CDR3 sequence is 14 residues long. Germline V gives CDR1 SGHDT, CDR2 YYEEEE. Losses at the gene ends were 2 bases for V and 6 bases for J; bases not matched to a gene: 3. Study-wide points: Reportedly, a later analysis found an Asian-associated ancestry cluster had fewer N-insertions than the approximately 700-donor mean. Analysis performed later found roughly 17,000 TCR beta sequences associated with HLA alleles at 0.05 false discovery rate.

The PCR ran on 60 Vbeta and 13 Jbeta primers. Source study methods: As a later analysis found, there were tens of millions of unique TCR beta chains, of which around 9.9 million were shared. Generated by immunoSEQ multiplex PCR, the TCRdb table keeps only in-frame clones and is missing some. The V and J calls and clone size come from that table; D and trimming were worked out from the DNA. The sample has 100,000 to 150,000 clones; roughly four fifths are singletons. This clone has only a few counts. Its target is unknown. The V gene is TRBV5-6, the J gene TRBJ1-1; 11 nucleotides agree with TRBD1. Source material: PBMCs. The TCR originated in a woman aged 40-49 years in good health and CMV-seropositive. CDR3 in DNA: TGTGCCAGCAGCTTCGGACAGGGGGCGGCTGAAGCTTTCTTT. Translating it yields CASSFGQGAAEAFF. The variable domain in full, with the rest retrieved from reference TRBV5-6 and TRBJ1-1, is DAGVTQSPTHLIKTRGQQVTLRCSPKSGHDTVSWYQQALGQGPQFIFQYYEEEERQRGNFPDRFSGHQFPNYSSELNVNALLLGDSALYLCASSFGQGAAEAFFGQGTRLTVV.